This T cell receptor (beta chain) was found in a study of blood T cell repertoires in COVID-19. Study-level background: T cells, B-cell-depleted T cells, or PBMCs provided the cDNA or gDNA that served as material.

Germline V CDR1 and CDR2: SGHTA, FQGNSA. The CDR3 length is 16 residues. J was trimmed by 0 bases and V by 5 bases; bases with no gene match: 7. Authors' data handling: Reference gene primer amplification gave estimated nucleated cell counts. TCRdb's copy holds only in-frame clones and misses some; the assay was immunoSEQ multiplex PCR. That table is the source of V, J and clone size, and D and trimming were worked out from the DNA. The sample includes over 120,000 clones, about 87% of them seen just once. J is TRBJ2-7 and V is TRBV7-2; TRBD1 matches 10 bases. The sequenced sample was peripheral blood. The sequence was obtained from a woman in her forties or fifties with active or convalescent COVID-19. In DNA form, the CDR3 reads TGTGCCAGCAGCCCAACAAGGACAGGGGGCTCCTACGAGCAGTACTTC. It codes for CASSPTRTGGSYEQYF.